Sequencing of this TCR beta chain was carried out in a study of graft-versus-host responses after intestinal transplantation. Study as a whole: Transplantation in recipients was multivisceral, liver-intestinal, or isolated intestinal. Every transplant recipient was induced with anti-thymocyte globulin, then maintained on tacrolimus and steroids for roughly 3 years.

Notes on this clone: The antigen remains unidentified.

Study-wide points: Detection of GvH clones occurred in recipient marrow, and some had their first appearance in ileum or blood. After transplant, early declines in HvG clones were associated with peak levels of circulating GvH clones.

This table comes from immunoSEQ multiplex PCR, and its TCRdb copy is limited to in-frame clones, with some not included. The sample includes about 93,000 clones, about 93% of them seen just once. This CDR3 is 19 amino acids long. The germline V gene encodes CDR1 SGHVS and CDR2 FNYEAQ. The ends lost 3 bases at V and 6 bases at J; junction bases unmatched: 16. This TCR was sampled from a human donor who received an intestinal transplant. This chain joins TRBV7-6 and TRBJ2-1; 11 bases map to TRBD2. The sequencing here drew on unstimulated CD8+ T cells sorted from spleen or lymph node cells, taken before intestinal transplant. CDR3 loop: CASSFSRLAGRPTTNEQFF. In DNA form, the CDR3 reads TGTGCCAGCAGCTTCTCGCGACTAGCGGGACGTCCCACCACCAATGAGCAGTTCTTC. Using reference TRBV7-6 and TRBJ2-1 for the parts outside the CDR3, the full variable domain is GAGVSQSPRYKVTKRGQDVALRCDPISGHVSLYWYRQALGQGPEFLTYFNYEAQQDKSGLPNDRFSAERPEGSISTLTIQRTEQRDSAMYRCASSFSRLAGRPTTNEQFFGPGTRLTVL.